The 32 T cell receptor beta chains reported below all come from one sample, sequenced in a study of CD4+ T cells in melanoma. The table came from immunoSEQ multiplex PCR; TCRdb's copy has only in-frame clones and leaves some out. This sample carries around 50,000 clones, 89% of them seen once, and the ten largest clones take about 11%. What was sequenced was peripheral blood. Receptors originate from a human donor with melanoma.

The rearrangement joins TRBV15 to TRBJ2-1; no clear D. Trimming cost V 8 bases and J 2 bases, with 19 bases left between them. The CDR3 runs 16 residues. Germline assignment: CDR1 LNHNV and CDR2 YYDKDF (reference sequence). The CDR3 DNA sequence: TGTGCCACCCACAGAACCCAGACCCCGACCTACAATGAGCAGTTCTTC. Translating gives CATHRTQTPTYNEQFF.

The chain links TRBV7-2 to TRBJ1-2; D is unclear. V gave up 10 bases and J gave up 6 bases, with 18 bases separating them. The CDR3 covers 13 residues. Germline values: CDR1 SGHTA, CDR2 FQGNSA. The CDR3 DNA reads TGTGCCACTGCGACCGCCTATGGGGATGGCTACACCTTC. It encodes CATATAYGDGYTF.

The V gene is TRBV27, the J gene TRBJ2-5; unclear D gene. The CDR3 sequence is 12 residues long. Germline V gene data show CDR1 as MNHEY and CDR2 as SMNVEV (reference sequence). Trimming cost V 0 bases and J 5 bases, with 4 bases left between them. Here the CDR3 DNA reads TGTGCCAGCAGTTTATCAGGGGAGACCCAGTACTTC. This sequence encodes CASSLSGETQYF.

The CDR3 loop is CASSQEAGRPSTGNTIYF. The CDR3 DNA is TGTGCCAGCAGCCAAGAGGCCGGGAGACCGAGTACTGGAAACACCATATATTTT. The V gene is TRBV4-2, the J gene TRBJ1-3; D not resolved. CDR1 is LGHNA and CDR2 is YNFKEQ in the germline V gene. Deletions cut 0 bases from V and 2 bases from J, with 17 bases between. This CDR3 region has 18 residues.

The V and J genes are TRBV7-9 and TRBJ1-1; D gene uncertain. Germline loops: CDR1 SEHNR, CDR2 FQNEAQ (reference sequence). The CDR3 is made up of 13 amino acids. Trimming took 11 bases from V and 3 from J, leaving 16 bases between them. The CDR3 coding sequence is TGTGCCGGATCGTGGGCGGCGGACACTGAAGCTTTCTTT. It is translated as CAGSWAADTEAFF. The full variable domain, with the rest looked up from reference TRBV7-9 and TRBJ1-1, is DTGVSQNPRHKITKRGQNVTFRCDPISEHNRLYWYRQTLGQGPEFLTYFQNEAQLEKSRLLSDRFSAERPKGSFSTLEIQRTEQGDSAMYLCAGSWAADTEAFFGQGTRLTVV.

This clone was observed a single time. The V call is TRBV7-6, the J call TRBJ1-1, with a weak D call TRBD1 (5 bases). Germline CDR1 reads SGHVS; CDR2 reads FNYEAQ. Trimming cost V 0 bases and J 7 bases, with 15 bases left between them. The CDR3 spans 15 residues. CDR3 in DNA: TGTGCCAGCAGCTTAGCCTCCGGGACCCTGGGTGAAGCTTTCTTT. This sequence encodes CASSLASGTLGEAFF.

This clone occurred a few times. The CDR3, as DNA: TGTGCCAGTAGGTCGGCTAGCGGGGGGCAAAACACCGGGGAGCTGTTTTTT. Protein sequence: CASRSASGGQNTGELFF. The rearrangement joins TRBV19 to TRBJ2-2; TRBD2 aligns across 11 bases. Germline CDR1 is LNHDA and CDR2 is SQIVND (reference sequence). CDR3 size: 17 residues. V lost 6 bases, J lost 2 bases, and 8 bases stayed unmatched.

Only one count was recorded for this clone. The chain uses TRBV6-6 and TRBJ1-6; 8 nucleotides agree with TRBD1. CDR1 is MNHNY, CDR2 SVGAGI, per germline (reference sequence). This CDR3 comprises 13 residues. V lost 5 bases and J lost 8; bases outside the gene matches: 2. CDR3 coding DNA: TGTGCCAGCAGTCCGGACAGGGATTCACCCCTCCACTTT. Translating gives CASSPDRDSPLHF.

The chain employs TRBV7-2 and TRBJ2-1; D remains ambiguous. Germline CDR1 is SGHTA and CDR2 is FQGNSA. V lost 4 bases and J lost 0, with 10 bases in between. The CDR3 sequence is 15 residues long. CDR3 region: CASSSLSSSYNEQFF. The CDR3 bases are TGTGCCAGCAGCTCCCTATCGAGCTCCTACAATGAGCAGTTCTTC.

The chain has TRBV19 and TRBJ1-2; D unresolved. The ends were cut back, 7 bases at V and 0 bases at J, with 6 bases in the middle. The CDR3 is 12 amino acids. In germline, CDR1 is LNHDA, CDR2 SQIVND (reference sequence). Written as DNA, the CDR3 is TGTGCCAGTAATCAAGCTAACTATGGCTACACCTTC. Amino acid sequence: CASNQANYGYTF.

The chain employs TRBV4-3 and TRBJ2-2; D is possibly TRBD2 (6 bases). The CDR3 has 16 amino acids. V was shortened by 4 bases and J by 6 bases, with 18 bases between the two germline ends. Germline V gene sequence: CDR1 LGHNA, CDR2 YSLEER. CDR3 coding DNA: TGCGCCAGCAGCCTGCCGGGGGACGGGGACCCCGGGGAGCTGTTTTTT. Amino acids: CASSLPGDGDPGELFF.

J is TRBJ2-2 and V is TRBV7-8, with a tentative D call TRBD2 (6 bases). This CDR3 has 15 amino acids. Germline assignment: CDR1 SGHVS and CDR2 FQNEAQ. Trimming left V 1 base short and J 5 bases short, with 11 bases between. The CDR3 DNA reads as TGTGCCAGCAGCTTAGAGGCGGGGTCGACCGGGGAGCTGTTTTTT. It translates to CASSLEAGSTGELFF.

The V call is TRBV7-9, the J call TRBJ1-1; D possibly corresponds to TRBD1 (5 bases). V lost 5 bases and J lost 2, with 12 bases in between. CDR3 length equals 14 residues. CDR1 SEHNR and CDR2 FQNEAQ come from the germline V gene (reference sequence). The DNA for the CDR3 is TGTGCCAGCAGCGGGTCAAGGGGTAACACTGAAGCTTTCTTT. Protein: CASSGSRGNTEAFF.

There are a few counts of this clone. V and J are TRBV19 and TRBJ1-1; D gene uncertain. Trimming shortened V by 3 bases and J by 0 bases, and 8 bases separated the two germline ends. This CDR3 region has 14 residues. Germline V gene lookup returns CDR1 LNHDA and CDR2 SQIVND (reference sequence). The CDR3 nucleotides read TGTGCCAGTAGTATGGCTGTCATGAACACTGAAGCTTTCTTT. Residues: CASSMAVMNTEAFF.

Only one count was recorded for this clone. This chain links TRBV2 with TRBJ1-2; TRBD1 agrees at 7 bases. Unmatched junction bases numbered 7, after V lost 9 bases and J lost 3 bases. Germline CDR1 SNHLY, CDR2 FYNNEI. This CDR3 contains 13 residues. CDR3 in amino acids: CASGIRGDYGYTF. CDR3 nucleotides: TGTGCCAGTGGGATCAGGGGGGACTATGGCTACACCTTC.

In this sample, this clone turned up a few times. This chain links TRBV7-2 with TRBJ1-2, with TRBD1 as a possible D gene (5 bases). V dropped 5 bases and J dropped 4 bases, with 17 bases sitting between them. Germline assignment: CDR1 SGHTA and CDR2 FQGNSA. The CDR3 has 15 residues. CDR3 nucleotide sequence: TGTGCCAGCAGCCCAGCGGGGGATTCGGTCTATGGCTACACCTTC. It yields the protein CASSPAGDSVYGYTF. Based on the CDR3 plus reference TRBV7-2 and TRBJ1-2, the full variable domain is GAGVSQSPSNKVTEKGKDVELRCDPISGHTALYWYRQSLGQGLEFLIYFQGNSAPDKSGLPSDRFSAERTGGSVSTLTIQRTQQEDSAVYLCASSPAGDSVYGYTFGSGTRLTVV.

The table lists this clone with a few counts. The J gene is TRBJ2-3, the V gene TRBV18, with TRBD1 identical over 7 bases. This CDR3 region has 16 residues. The V gene's germline CDR1 is KGHSH and CDR2 LQKENI. V was clipped by 3 bases and J by 4 bases; unmatched bases: 10. Here the CDR3 reads CASSPPDRVGPDTQYF. CDR3 nucleotide sequence: TGTGCCAGCTCACCCCCTGACAGGGTTGGTCCAGATACGCAGTATTTT.

The rearrangement joins TRBV11-2 to TRBJ2-5; no firm D call. The DNA end is more similar to TRBJ2-7, so the J call may be wrong. Germline lookup yields CDR1 SGHAT and CDR2 FQNNGV. The CDR3 loop spans 13 amino acids. CDR3 sequence: CASSLGVWVEQYF. The CDR3 coding sequence is TGTGCCAGCAGCTTAGGGGTATGGGTCGAGCAGTACTTC.

This clone appeared a few times. Distinct nucleotide sequences in the sample also encode this CDR3. The CDR3 sequence is CASSTYNEQFF. The CDR3 nucleotides are TGTGCCAGCAGTACATACAATGAGCAGTTCTTC. The chain combines TRBV27 with TRBJ2-1; no definite D call. Germline values: CDR1 MNHEY, CDR2 SMNVEV (reference sequence). The CDR3 is 11 amino acids. V was trimmed by 5 bases and J by 4 bases, leaving 3 bases between them.

V gene TRBV4-3 combines with J gene TRBJ1-1; D might be TRBD1 (6 bases). The V end was cut by 3 bases, the J end by 1 base, with 12 bases between. The CDR3 totals 15 residues. Germline values: CDR1 LGHNA, CDR2 YSLEER. The DNA of the CDR3 is TGCGCCAGCAGCCAGATCTGGGGACAGAACACTGAAGCTTTCTTT. The encoded protein is CASSQIWGQNTEAFF.

V is TRBV7-9 and J is TRBJ2-5; D unclear. Judging by the DNA end, TRBJ2-7 fits better; the J call may be wrong. The CDR3 loop spans 12 amino acids. The V gene's germline CDR1 is SEHNR and CDR2 FQNEAQ (reference sequence). The CDR3 sequence: CASSFSTYEQYF. DNA of the CDR3: TGTGCCAGCAGCTTCTCTACCTACGAGCAGTACTTC.

The CDR3 is CASSLSPTGSVDGYTF. The CDR3 DNA sequence: TGTGCCAGCAGCTTATCTCCTACAGGGAGCGTGGATGGCTACACCTTC. The J gene is TRBJ1-2, the V gene TRBV5-8, with D possibly being TRBD1 (6 bases). The CDR3 totals 16 residues. V was pared by 2 bases and J by 6 bases, with 20 bases between. CDR1 SGHTS and CDR2 YDEGEE come from the germline V gene.

This chain connects TRBV5-1 to TRBJ2-6; no reliable D call. The CDR3 is made up of 19 amino acids. Germline lookup yields CDR1 SGHRS and CDR2 YFSETQ. V lost 4 bases and J lost 0, with 20 bases in between. The CDR3: CASSVSPWQASSGANVLTF. CDR3 nucleotides: TGCGCCAGCAGCGTATCGCCGTGGCAGGCCTCCTCTGGGGCCAACGTCCTGACTTTC.

V is TRBV29-1 and J is TRBJ1-4; 7 bases align to TRBD1. Germline assignment: CDR1 SQVTM and CDR2 ANQGSEA. The CDR3 has 16 amino acids. Trimming took 4 bases from V and 6 from J; bases not matched to a gene: 14. DNA for the CDR3: TGCAGCGTTGTGCAGGGGGATAGTTATTTGGATGAAAAACTGTTTTTT. This codes for CSVVQGDSYLDEKLFF.

The J gene is TRBJ2-2, the V gene TRBV11-2; no firm D call. V was pared by 3 bases and J by 9 bases, with 8 bases between. Germline lookup yields CDR1 SGHAT and CDR2 FQNNGV. This CDR3 comprises 12 residues. Here the CDR3 DNA reads TGTGCCAGCAGCTTGGACCCCCGGGAGCTGTTTTTT. This encodes CASSLDPRELFF. Complete variable domain (other parts from reference TRBV11-2 and TRBJ2-2): EAGVAQSPRYKIIEKRQSVAFWCNPISGHATLYWYQQILGQGPKLLIQFQNNGVVDDSQLPKDRFSAERLKGVDSTLKIQPAKLEDSAVYLCASSLDPRELFFGEGSRLTVL.

This chain joins TRBV28 and TRBJ2-3; D remains ambiguous. The germline gives CDR1 MDHEN, CDR2 SYDVKM. CDR3 length: 13 residues. With 3 bases removed from V and 6 bases from J, the gap between germline ends came to 10 bases. CDR3 loop: CASSLPPTDTQYF. The CDR3 DNA follows: TGTGCCAGCAGTTTGCCGCCAACGGATACGCAGTATTTT.

The J gene is TRBJ2-1, the V gene TRBV5-6, with D possibly TRBD2 on 6 matching bases. Looked up from germline, CDR1 is SGHDT and CDR2 is YYEEEE. V shed 1 base and J shed 0 bases, with 17 bases lying between them. The CDR3 is made up of 18 amino acids. The CDR3 nucleotides read TGTGCCAGCAGCTTGTACTATCGCGGGACCTCCTCCTACAATGAGCAGTTCTTC. It specifies CASSLYYRGTSSYNEQFF.

V gene TRBV5-4 combines with J gene TRBJ1-2; 10 positions match TRBD1. This CDR3 is built from 15 residues. Germline V gene lookup returns CDR1 SGHNT and CDR2 YYREEE (reference sequence). V lost 2 bases to trimming and J lost 5 bases; unmatched junction nucleotides: 6. CDR3 region: CASSFKGQGNYGYTF. The CDR3 DNA is TGTGCCAGCAGCTTTAAGGGACAGGGGAATTATGGCTACACCTTC. The variable domain in full, with the rest retrieved from reference TRBV5-4 and TRBJ1-2, is ETGVTQSPTHLIKTRGQQVTLRCSSQSGHNTVSWYQQALGQGPQFIFQYYREEENGRGNFPPRFSGLQFPNYSSELNVNALELDDSALYLCASSFKGQGNYGYTFGSGTRLTVV.

This rearrangement joins TRBV15 to TRBJ2-5; perhaps TRBD1 as D (6 bases). The CDR3 spans 13 residues. Germline loops: CDR1 LNHNV, CDR2 YYDKDF (reference sequence). Trimming left V 5 bases short and J 5 bases short, with 12 bases between. CDR3 in DNA: TGTGCCACCAGCTGGGGGCAGTTGGAGACCCAGTACTTC. Translated, it gives CATSWGQLETQYF.

The rearrangement joins TRBV18 to TRBJ2-5, with D uncertain. The CDR3 has 12 amino acids. The ends were cut back, 3 bases at V and 3 bases at J, with 5 bases in the middle. Germline CDR1 and CDR2: KGHSH and LQKENI. The CDR3 DNA reads TGTGCCAGCTCACCGGCGGAAGAGACCCAGTACTTC. As protein: CASSPAEETQYF.

V and J are TRBV19 and TRBJ2-7, with D possibly matching TRBD2 (7 bases). V shed 3 bases and J shed 6 bases, with 18 bases lying between them. The CDR3 spans 15 residues. Germline V gives CDR1 LNHDA, CDR2 SQIVND (reference sequence). CDR3 in amino acids: CASSIGIGGVSEQYF. The CDR3 DNA follows: TGTGCCAGTAGTATCGGGATAGGGGGGGTATCCGAGCAGTACTTC.

The rearrangement joins TRBV9 to TRBJ2-7; 8 bases align to TRBD2. The CDR3 consists of 15 residues. The V gene end was trimmed by 0 bases and the J gene end by 6 bases; junction bases not matched to a gene: 8. CDR1 and CDR2 (germline): SGDLS, YYNGEE. The CDR3 sequence is CASSVAGGGRVEQYF. The CDR3 nucleotides read TGTGCCAGCAGCGTAGCCGGGGGGGGAAGGGTCGAGCAGTACTTC.